This T cell receptor (beta chain) was obtained from a study of T-cell reconstitution after alpha-beta-depleted transplantation in children. This clonotype came up a few times. With V trimmed by 7 bases and J by 3 bases, 6 bases remained unmatched. Germline CDR1 KGHDR, CDR2 SFDVKD. This CDR3 spans 14 amino acids. Researchers prepared the TCRbeta library using unique molecular identifiers, the study reports. TCRdb ran MiXCR on the PCR reads and lists one entry per CDR3 protein. Among hundreds of thousands of distinct CDR3 sequences listed, roughly 17% were seen once. The sequence was obtained from a human donor who donated a stem cell graft to a child with acute myeloid leukemia. The sequences come from PBMCs from the stem cell graft donor, collected from the stem cell graft. The chain has TRBV24-1 and TRBJ1-2; TRBD1 matches 8 bases. The CDR3 sequence is CATSAGTGDYGYTF. Here the CDR3 DNA reads TGTGCCACCAGCGCCGGGACAGGTGACTATGGCTACACCTTC.